These 4 T cell receptor beta chains were sequenced from one sample in a study of radiation and T cells in renal cell carcinoma. Time point indicated: blood 4 weeks post-SBRT, at nephrectomy. Regarding treatment: 15 Gy SBRT to primary tumor, nephrectomy 4 weeks later. The protocol was immunoSEQ multiplex PCR, while the TCRdb copy is restricted to in-frame clones and leaves out a portion. This sample has 130,000 to 150,000 clones, with 75% to 90% found just once. The sample in question was blood, obtained from a patient whose treatment included radiotherapy and nephrectomy. These TCRs come from a woman between 45 and 65 years old with renal cell carcinoma.

This chain joins TRBV30 and TRBJ2-7, with TRBD2 as a possible D gene (6 bases). The V gene lost 5 bases and the J gene lost 4 bases, with 12 bases spanning the gap. The CDR3 runs 12 residues. Germline V gives CDR1 GTSNPN, CDR2 SVGIG (reference sequence). CDR3 DNA sequence: TGTGCCTGGGGGGGGAACGGGTACGAGCAGTACTTC. It yields the protein CAWGGNGYEQYF.

The chain couples TRBV6-5 to TRBJ1-3; 9 bases align to TRBD1. This CDR3 is 15 amino acids long. CDR1 is MNHEY and CDR2 is SVGAGI in the germline V gene. V gave up 0 bases and J gave up 8 bases; unmatched junction bases: 5. Here the CDR3 reads CASSYSTDRGHTIYF. CDR3 DNA sequence: TGTGCCAGCAGTTACTCGACGGACAGGGGACACACCATATATTTT.

The V and J genes are TRBV7-2 and TRBJ2-2, with D unclear. Germline assignment: CDR1 SGHTA and CDR2 FQGNSA. This CDR3 contains 13 residues. Deletions cut 0 bases from V and 6 bases from J, with 5 bases between. The CDR3 bases are TGTGCCAGCAGCTTAGCTGATCCCGGGGAGCTGTTTTTT. It specifies CASSLADPGELFF.

This clone was detected only once. The chain is built from TRBV6-5 and TRBJ1-3, with unresolved D. This CDR3 region has 15 residues. CDR1 is MNHEY and CDR2 is SVGAGI in the germline V gene. V was clipped by 5 bases and J by 4 bases, with 15 bases between them. The CDR3 region is CASSTPTRAGNTIYF. CDR3 DNA sequence: TGTGCCAGCAGTACCCCTACGAGGGCCGGAAACACCATATATTTT.